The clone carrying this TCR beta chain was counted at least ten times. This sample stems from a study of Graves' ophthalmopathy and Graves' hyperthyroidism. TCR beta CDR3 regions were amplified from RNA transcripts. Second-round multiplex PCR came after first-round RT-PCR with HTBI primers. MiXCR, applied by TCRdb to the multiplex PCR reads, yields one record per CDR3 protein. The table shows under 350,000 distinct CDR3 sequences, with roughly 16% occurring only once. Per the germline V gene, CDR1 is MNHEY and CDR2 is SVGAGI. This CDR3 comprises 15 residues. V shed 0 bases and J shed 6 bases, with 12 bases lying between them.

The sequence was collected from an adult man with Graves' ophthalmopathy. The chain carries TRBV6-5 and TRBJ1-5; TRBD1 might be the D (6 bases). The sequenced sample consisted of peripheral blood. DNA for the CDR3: TGTGCCAGCAGTTACTCGAAAGCAGGGGCTCAGCCCCAGCATTTT. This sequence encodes CASSYSKAGAQPQHF.